Presented here are 6 T cell receptor beta chains from one specimen sequenced in a study of regulatory T cells in long-lasting Graves disease. Time point here: newly diagnosed GD, antithyroid drugs for less than 3 months. PBMC RNA served as the TCR library source. Combining iRepertoire HTBI primers with Arm-PCR of CDR3 regions, the authors built TCR beta libraries. TCRdb used MiXCR to reprocess the multiplex PCR reads, holding one entry per CDR3 protein. The sample lists over 350,000 distinct CDR3 sequences, around 15% occurring once. This sample also belongs to another study, concerning T cells in Graves' hyperthyroidism and ophthalmopathy.

This material consisted of peripheral blood mononuclear cells (PBMCs), taken at new diagnosis, from a patient treated with antithyroid drugs. These receptors were collected from a woman aged 45-65 years with Graves disease.

This clonotype has a handful of counts. This chain connects TRBV7-9 to TRBJ2-2; 8 positions agree with TRBD2. CDR1 and CDR2 from the germline V gene are SEHNR and FQNEAQ (reference sequence). The CDR3 loop spans 17 amino acids. J gave up 6 bases and V 4 bases, and 13 bases lay outside the gene matches. DNA for the CDR3: TGTGCCAGCAGCTCCCCCTCTCTAGCGGGCTCTGCCGGGGAGCTGTTTTTT. Its translation: CASSSPSLAGSAGELFF.

The chain employs TRBV7-8 and TRBJ2-7; D unclear. V lost 7 bases and J 2 bases, leaving 18 bases between the germline ends. CDR3 size: 15 residues. CDR1 SGHVS and CDR2 FQNEAQ come from the germline V gene. Here the CDR3 DNA reads TGTGCCAGCACCCGTCCTCCCCAGCTAACCTACGAGCAGTACTTC. This translates into CASTRPPQLTYEQYF. Together with reference TRBV7-8 and TRBJ2-7, the CDR3 gives the full variable domain: GAGVSQSPRYKVAKRGQDVALRCDPISGHVSLFWYQQALGQGPEFLTYFQNEAQLDKSGLPSDRFFAERPEGSVSTLKIQRTQQEDSAVYLCASTRPPQLTYEQYFGPGTRLTVT.

This clonotype was found many times. The genes are TRBV18 and TRBJ2-1; D unclear. CDR1 is KGHSH, CDR2 LQKENI, per germline. V was clipped by 3 bases and J by 9 bases, with 9 bases between them. The CDR3 runs 12 residues. The CDR3 DNA is TGTGCCAGCTCACCGGACCTGCGTGAGCAGTTCTTC. Amino acid sequence: CASSPDLREQFF. Variable domain in full (rest from reference TRBV18 and TRBJ2-1): NAGVMQNPRHLVRRRGQEARLRCSPMKGHSHVYWYRQLPEEGLKFMVYLQKENIIDESGMPKERFSAEFPKEGPSILRIQQVVRGDSAAYFCASSPDLREQFFGPGTRLTVL.

This clonotype occurred many times. The chain recombines TRBV30 with TRBJ2-7, with 8 nucleotides matching TRBD1. Germline trimming cut 3 bases from V and 0 bases from J; bases unmatched to any gene: 4. Germline V gives CDR1 GTSNPN, CDR2 SVGIG (reference sequence). The CDR3 length is 14 residues. The CDR3 is CAWSATGGSYEQYF. CDR3 in DNA: TGTGCCTGGAGCGCTACAGGGGGCTCCTACGAGCAGTACTTC. The whole variable domain, remainder taken from reference TRBV30 and TRBJ2-7, is SQTIHQWPATLVQPVGSPLSLECTVEGTSNPNLYWYRQAAGRGLQLLFYSVGIGQISSEVPQNLSASRPQDRQFILSSKKLLLSDSGFYLCAWSATGGSYEQYFGPGTRLTVT.

The rearrangement joins TRBV5-6 to TRBJ2-7; 7 bases map to TRBD1. Trimming removed 1 base from V and 0 bases from J; junction bases left unmatched: 13. Looked up from germline, CDR1 is SGHDT and CDR2 is YYEEEE. CDR3 length: 18 amino acids. CDR3 bases: TGTGCCAGCAGCTTGAGGCAGAGGACGACAGGGAGCTCCTACGAGCAGTACTTC. This gives the protein CASSLRQRTTGSSYEQYF.

This clonotype was seen at least ten times. This chain uses TRBV6-1 with TRBJ2-7; 14 nucleotides match TRBD2. The trim removed 4 bases at V and 7 bases at J, leaving 12 bases unmatched. Germline lookup yields CDR1 MNHNS and CDR2 SASEGT. The CDR3 is 17 amino acids. The CDR3 loop reads CASSGTSGRSVGDEQYF. CDR3 sequence (DNA): TGTGCCAGCAGTGGGACTAGCGGGAGGAGCGTGGGAGATGAGCAGTACTTC.